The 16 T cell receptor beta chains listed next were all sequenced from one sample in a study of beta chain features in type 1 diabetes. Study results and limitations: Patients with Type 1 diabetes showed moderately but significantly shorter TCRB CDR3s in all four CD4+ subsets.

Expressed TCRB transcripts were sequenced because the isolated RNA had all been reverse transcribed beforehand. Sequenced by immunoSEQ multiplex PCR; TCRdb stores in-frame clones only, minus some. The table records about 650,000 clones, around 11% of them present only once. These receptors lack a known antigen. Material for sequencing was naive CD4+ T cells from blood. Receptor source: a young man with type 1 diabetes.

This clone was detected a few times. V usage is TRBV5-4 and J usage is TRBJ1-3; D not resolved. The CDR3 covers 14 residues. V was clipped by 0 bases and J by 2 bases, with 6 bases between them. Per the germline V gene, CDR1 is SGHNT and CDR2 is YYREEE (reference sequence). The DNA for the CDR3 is TGTGCCAGCAGCTTGGGGCTGGCTGGAAACACCATATATTTT. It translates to CASSLGLAGNTIYF.

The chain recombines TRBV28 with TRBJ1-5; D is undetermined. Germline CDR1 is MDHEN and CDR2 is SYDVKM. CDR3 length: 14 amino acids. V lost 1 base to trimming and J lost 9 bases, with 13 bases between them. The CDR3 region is CASSLSEPLRPQHF. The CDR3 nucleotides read TGTGCCAGCAGTTTATCGGAGCCGCTTCGGCCCCAGCATTTT.

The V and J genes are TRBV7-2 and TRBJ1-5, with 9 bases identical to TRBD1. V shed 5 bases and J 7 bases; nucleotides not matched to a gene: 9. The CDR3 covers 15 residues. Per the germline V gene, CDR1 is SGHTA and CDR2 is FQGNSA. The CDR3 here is CASSVNRGLRQPQHF. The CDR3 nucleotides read TGTGCCAGCAGCGTCAACAGGGGGCTGAGGCAGCCCCAGCATTTT.

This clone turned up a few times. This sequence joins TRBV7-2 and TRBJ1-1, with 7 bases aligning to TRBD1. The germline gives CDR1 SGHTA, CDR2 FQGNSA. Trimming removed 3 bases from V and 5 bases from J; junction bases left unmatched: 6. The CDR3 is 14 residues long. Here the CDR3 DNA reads TGTGCCAGCAGCTTTGCGACAGGGTTGACTGAAGCTTTCTTT. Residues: CASSFATGLTEAFF.

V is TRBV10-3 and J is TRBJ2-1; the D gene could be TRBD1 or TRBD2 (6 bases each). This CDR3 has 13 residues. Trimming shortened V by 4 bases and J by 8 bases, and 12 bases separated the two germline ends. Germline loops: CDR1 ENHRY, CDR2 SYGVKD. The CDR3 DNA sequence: TGTGCCATCAGTGCCCAGGGGAGGCATGAGCAGTTCTTC. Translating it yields CAISAQGRHEQFF.

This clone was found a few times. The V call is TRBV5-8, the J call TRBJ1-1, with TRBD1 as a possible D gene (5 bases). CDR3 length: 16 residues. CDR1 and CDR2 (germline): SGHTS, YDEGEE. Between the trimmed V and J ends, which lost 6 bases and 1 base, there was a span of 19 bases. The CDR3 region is CASILPGTRQNTEAFF. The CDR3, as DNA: TGTGCCAGCATCCTCCCCGGGACGCGCCAGAACACTGAAGCTTTCTTT.

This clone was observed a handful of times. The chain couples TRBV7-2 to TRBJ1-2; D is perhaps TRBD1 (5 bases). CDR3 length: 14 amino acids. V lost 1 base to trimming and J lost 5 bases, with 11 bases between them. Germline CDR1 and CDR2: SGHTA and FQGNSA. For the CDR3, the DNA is TGTGCCAGCAGCTTAGGACAGACATCATATGGCTACACCTTC. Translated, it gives CASSLGQTSYGYTF.

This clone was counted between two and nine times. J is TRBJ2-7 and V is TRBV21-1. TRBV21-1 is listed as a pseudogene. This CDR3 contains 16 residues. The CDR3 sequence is CASSKAHLGLQYEQYF. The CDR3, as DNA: TGTGCCAGCAGCAAAGCGCATCTGGGTCTCCAATACGAGCAGTACTTC.

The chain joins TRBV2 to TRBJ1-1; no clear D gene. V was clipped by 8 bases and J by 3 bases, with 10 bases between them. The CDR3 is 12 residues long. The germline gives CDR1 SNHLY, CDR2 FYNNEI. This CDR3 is CASQGMDTEAFF. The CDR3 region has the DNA TGTGCCAGCCAAGGTATGGACACTGAAGCTTTCTTT.

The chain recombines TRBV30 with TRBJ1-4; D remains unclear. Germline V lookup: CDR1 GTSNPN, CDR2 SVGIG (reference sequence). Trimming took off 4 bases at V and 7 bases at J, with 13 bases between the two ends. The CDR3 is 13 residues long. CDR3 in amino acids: CAWMDGVSEKLFF. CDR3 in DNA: TGTGCCTGGATGGACGGCGTGAGTGAAAAACTGTTTTTT.

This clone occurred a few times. The CDR3 coding sequence is TGTGCCAGCAGCTTAAACCCCTACGTTAACCCCCAGGGGACGGATGGCTACACCTTC. This codes for CASSLNPYVNPQGTDGYTF. This chain joins TRBV7-9 and TRBJ1-2, with a possible D match to TRBD1 (6 bases). Germline CDR1 reads SEHNR; CDR2 reads FQNEAQ (reference sequence). CDR3 size: 19 residues. Trimming shortened V by 2 bases and J by 6 bases, and 28 bases separated the two germline ends.

CDR3 in amino acids: CATNPKTGDEKLFF. In DNA form, the CDR3 reads TGTGCCACCAATCCGAAAACAGGAGATGAAAAACTGTTTTTT. The chain joins TRBV7-9 to TRBJ1-4, with D tentatively TRBD1 (5 bases). Germline CDR1 is SEHNR and CDR2 is FQNEAQ (reference sequence). Trimming took 10 bases from V and 6 from J, leaving 18 bases between them. CDR3 length: 14 residues.

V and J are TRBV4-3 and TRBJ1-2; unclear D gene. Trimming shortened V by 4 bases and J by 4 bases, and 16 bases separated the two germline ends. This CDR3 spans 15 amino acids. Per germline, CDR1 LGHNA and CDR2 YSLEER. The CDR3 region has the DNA TGCGCCAGCAGCCCCTCCCCCGAGGGCCTCTATGGCTACACCTTC. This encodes CASSPSPEGLYGYTF.

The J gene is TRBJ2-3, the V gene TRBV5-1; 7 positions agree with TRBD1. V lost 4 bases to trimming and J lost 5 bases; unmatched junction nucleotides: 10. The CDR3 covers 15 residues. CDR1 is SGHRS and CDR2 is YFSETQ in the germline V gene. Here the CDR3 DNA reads TGCGCCAGCAGCCTCGACAGGGCCGGTGGAGATACGCAGTATTTT. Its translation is CASSLDRAGGDTQYF.

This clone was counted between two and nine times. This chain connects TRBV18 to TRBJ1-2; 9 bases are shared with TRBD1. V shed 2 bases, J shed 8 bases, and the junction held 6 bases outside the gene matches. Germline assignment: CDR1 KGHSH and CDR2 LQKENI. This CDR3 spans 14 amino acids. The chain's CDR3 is CASSPDRDRVGYTF. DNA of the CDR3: TGTGCCAGCTCACCAGACCGGGACAGGGTGGGCTACACCTTC. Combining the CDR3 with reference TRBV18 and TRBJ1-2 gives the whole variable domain NAGVMQNPRHLVRRRGQEARLRCSPMKGHSHVYWYRQLPEEGLKFMVYLQKENIIDESGMPKERFSAEFPKEGPSILRIQQVVRGDSAAYFCASSPDRDRVGYTFGSGTRLTVV.

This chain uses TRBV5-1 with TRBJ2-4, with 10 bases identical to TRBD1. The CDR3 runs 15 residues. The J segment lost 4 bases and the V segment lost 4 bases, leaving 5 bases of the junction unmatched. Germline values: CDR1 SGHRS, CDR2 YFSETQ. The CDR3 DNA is TGCGCCAGCAGCCCCGGGACAGGGGTAAAAAACATTCAGTACTTC. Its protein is CASSPGTGVKNIQYF. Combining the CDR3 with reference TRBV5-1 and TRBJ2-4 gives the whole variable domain KAGVTQTPRYLIKTRGQQVTLSCSPISGHRSVSWYQQTPGQGLQFLFEYFSETQRNKGNFPGRFSGRQFSNSRSEMNVSTLELGDSALYLCASSPGTGVKNIQYFGAGTRLSVL.